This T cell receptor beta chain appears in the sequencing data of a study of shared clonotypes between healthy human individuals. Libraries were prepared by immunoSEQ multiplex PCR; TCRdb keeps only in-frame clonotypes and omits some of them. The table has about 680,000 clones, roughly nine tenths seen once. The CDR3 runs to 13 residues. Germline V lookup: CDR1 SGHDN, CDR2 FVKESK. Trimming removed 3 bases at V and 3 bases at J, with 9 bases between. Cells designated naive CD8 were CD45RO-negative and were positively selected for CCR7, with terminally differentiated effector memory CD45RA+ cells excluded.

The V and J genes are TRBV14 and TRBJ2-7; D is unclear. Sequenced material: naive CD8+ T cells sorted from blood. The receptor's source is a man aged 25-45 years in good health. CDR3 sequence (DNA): TGTGCCAGCAGCCAGGAAAACAGCTACGAGCAGTACTTC. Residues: CASSQENSYEQYF.